Described below is a single T cell receptor beta chain sequence and its context. Its antigen is still unknown. Specified time point: recipient sample about 28 days before transplant, after cytoreduction. This record belongs to a study of T cell clonotyping in hematopoietic cell transplantation. Study-wide results and caveats: Recipient TCR diversity dropped after transplant; expanded clonotypes rose from day 30 to 180. Graft donor and pretransplant recipient Inverse Simpson Index values predicted broader posttransplant TCR diversity.

The method was immunoSEQ multiplex PCR; TCRdb's version includes in-frame clones alone and lacks a portion of them. The table has about 28,000 clones, roughly 91% seen once. The CDR3 is made up of 14 amino acids. Germline CDR1 is SQVTM and CDR2 is ANQGSEA. Trimming pared 7 bases from V and 6 bases from J, leaving 20 bases between. This clonotype was obtained from a man between 50 and 59 years old with acute myeloid leukemia. Some clones in this sample may be carry-over from other donors' samples. This chain connects TRBV29-1 to TRBJ2-3; TRBD1 or TRBD2 may be the D gene (5 bases each). The sequencing here drew on peripheral blood mononuclear cells, taken before stem cell transplant. The CDR3 DNA follows: TGCAGCGCAGAGGGGCTGCAAGAGGGTGATACGCAGTATTTT. Translated: CSAEGLQEGDTQYF.